One and the same sample provided the 10 T cell receptor beta chains below, sequenced in a study of blood T cell repertoires in COVID-19. Clones were sequenced by immunoSEQ multiplex PCR, and TCRdb holds only the in-frame ones, with some missing. The sample shows roughly 410,000 clones, roughly 86% of them seen only once. Sample: peripheral blood. The source is an older woman with COVID-19, enrolled during active disease.

The V gene is TRBV29-1, the J gene TRBJ2-2, with 7 bases identical to TRBD1. J was trimmed by 5 bases and V by 6 bases; bases with no gene match: 3. Germline CDR1 SQVTM, CDR2 ANQGSEA. CDR3 length: 12 residues. The CDR3: CSVVQGTGELFF. Here the CDR3 DNA reads TGCAGCGTCGTACAGGGGACCGGGGAGCTGTTTTTT.

The CDR3 loop reads CASYSPGLNEKLFF. The DNA for the CDR3 is TGTGCCAGCTATAGCCCCGGTCTCAATGAAAAACTGTTTTTT. The chain joins TRBV28 to TRBJ1-4; the D is unclear. The CDR3 totals 14 residues. V was clipped by 8 bases and J by 5 bases, with 15 bases between them. CDR1 and CDR2 (germline): MDHEN, SYDVKM.

This clone was observed a handful of times. The rearrangement joins TRBV10-1 to TRBJ1-3; D not resolved. Trimming stripped 4 bases from V and 4 bases from J, with 29 bases between. Germline CDR1 and CDR2: WNHNN and SYGVQD (reference sequence). The CDR3 is made up of 20 amino acids. The CDR3 DNA follows: TGCGCCAGCAGTGTTGGAAGGTTCGGACTCAAAAAGATCTCAGGAAACACCATATATTTT. Protein: CASSVGRFGLKKISGNTIYF.

The V gene is TRBV5-1, the J gene TRBJ2-1; TRBD2 agrees at 8 bases. The CDR3 extends over 15 amino acids. V shed 7 bases and J 6 bases; nucleotides not matched to a gene: 12. The germline V gene has CDR1 SGHRS and CDR2 YFSETQ. The CDR3 sequence is CASYLGGERFNEQFF. The DNA of the CDR3 is TGCGCCAGCTACCTCGGGGGGGAGCGTTTCAATGAGCAGTTCTTC.

The chain joins TRBV5-1 to TRBJ1-6; the D is unclear. Per germline, CDR1 SGHRS and CDR2 YFSETQ. The CDR3 contains 18 residues. V dropped 0 bases and J dropped 6 bases, with 19 bases sitting between them. The CDR3 DNA follows: TGCGCCAGCAGCTTGGCAGGTTTCCCACCCCGACCTAATTCACCCCTCCACTTT. Its translation: CASSLAGFPPRPNSPLHF. Complete variable domain (other parts from reference TRBV5-1 and TRBJ1-6): KAGVTQTPRYLIKTRGQQVTLSCSPISGHRSVSWYQQTPGQGLQFLFEYFSETQRNKGNFPGRFSGRQFSNSRSEMNVSTLELGDSALYLCASSLAGFPPRPNSPLHFGNGTRLTVT.

The gene calls are TRBV7-8 and TRBJ2-1; 12 bases are shared with TRBD2. J gave up 7 bases and V 6 bases, and 10 bases lay outside the gene matches. Germline CDR1 is SGHVS and CDR2 is FQNEAQ. CDR3 length: 16 amino acids. CDR3 coding DNA: TGTGCCAGCAGACCCCTACTAGCGGGGGGTGTTAATGAGCAGTTCTTC. Protein product: CASRPLLAGGVNEQFF.

This rearrangement joins TRBV2 to TRBJ1-2, with a possible D match to TRBD1 (6 bases). Germline assignment: CDR1 SNHLY and CDR2 FYNNEI. This CDR3 contains 11 residues. V lost 8 bases and J 7 bases, leaving 11 bases between the germline ends. This CDR3 is CASHRDGGYTF. CDR3 DNA sequence: TGTGCCAGCCACAGGGATGGTGGCTACACCTTC.

This rearrangement joins TRBV12-3 or TRBV12-4 to TRBJ2-3; no clear D gene. The CDR3 is 12 amino acids. The ends were cut back, 5 bases at V and 5 bases at J, with 8 bases in the middle. CDR3 in amino acids: CASSPFGDTQYF. CDR3 DNA: TGTGCCAGCAGTCCGTTCGGAGATACGCAGTATTTT.

This rearrangement joins TRBV30 to TRBJ1-2, with D maybe TRBD1 (6 bases). This CDR3 spans 13 amino acids. Germline V gene lookup returns CDR1 GTSNPN and CDR2 SVGIG (reference sequence). The V end was cut by 7 bases, the J end by 10 bases, with 22 bases between. CDR3 protein: CAFQGIGAIDYTF. The CDR3 DNA reads as TGTGCCTTCCAGGGGATAGGGGCAATCGACTACACCTTC.

The V and J genes are TRBV18 and TRBJ2-2; D is uncertain. V was cut by 2 bases and J by 0 bases, with 10 bases left in between. The CDR3 runs 16 residues. CDR1 and CDR2 (germline): KGHSH, LQKENI. The CDR3 reads CASSPSQAANTGELFF. In nucleotides, the CDR3 is TGTGCCAGCTCACCAAGCCAGGCCGCGAACACCGGGGAGCTGTTTTTT.